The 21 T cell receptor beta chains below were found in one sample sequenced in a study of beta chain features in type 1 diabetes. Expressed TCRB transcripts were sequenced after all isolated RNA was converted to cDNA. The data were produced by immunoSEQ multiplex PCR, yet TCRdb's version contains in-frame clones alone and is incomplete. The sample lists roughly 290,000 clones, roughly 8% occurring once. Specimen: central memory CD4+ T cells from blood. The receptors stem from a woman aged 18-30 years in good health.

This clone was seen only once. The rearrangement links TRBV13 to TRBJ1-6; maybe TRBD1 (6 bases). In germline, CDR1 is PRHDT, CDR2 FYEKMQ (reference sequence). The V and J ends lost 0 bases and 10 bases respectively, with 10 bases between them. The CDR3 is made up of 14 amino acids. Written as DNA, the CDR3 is TGTGCCAGCAGCTTAGGACAGGGTGAATCACCCCTCCACTTT. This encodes CASSLGQGESPLHF.

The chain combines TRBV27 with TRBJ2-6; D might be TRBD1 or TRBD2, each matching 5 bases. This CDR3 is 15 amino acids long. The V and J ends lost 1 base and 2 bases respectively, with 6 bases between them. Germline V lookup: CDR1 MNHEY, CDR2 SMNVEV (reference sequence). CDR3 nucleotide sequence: TGTGCCAGCAGTTTATGGGGGACTGGGGCCAACGTCCTGACTTTC. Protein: CASSLWGTGANVLTF.

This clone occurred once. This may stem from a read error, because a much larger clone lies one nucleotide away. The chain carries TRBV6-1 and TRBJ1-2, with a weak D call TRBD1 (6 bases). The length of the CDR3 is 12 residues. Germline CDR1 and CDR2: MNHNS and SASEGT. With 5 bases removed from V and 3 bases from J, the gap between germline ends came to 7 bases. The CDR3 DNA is TGTGCCAGCAGTCCAGGGGACTATGGCTACACCTTC. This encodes CASSPGDYGYTF.

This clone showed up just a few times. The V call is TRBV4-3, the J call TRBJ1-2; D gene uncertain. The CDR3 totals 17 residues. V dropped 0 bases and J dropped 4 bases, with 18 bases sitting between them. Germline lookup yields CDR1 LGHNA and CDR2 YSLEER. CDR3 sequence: CASSQEAVAVSIYGYTF. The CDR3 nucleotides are TGCGCCAGCAGCCAAGAGGCTGTGGCAGTTTCAATCTATGGCTACACCTTC.

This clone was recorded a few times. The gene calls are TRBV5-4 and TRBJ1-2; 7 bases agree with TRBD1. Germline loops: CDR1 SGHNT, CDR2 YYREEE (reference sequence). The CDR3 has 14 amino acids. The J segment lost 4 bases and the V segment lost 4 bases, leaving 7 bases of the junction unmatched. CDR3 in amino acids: CASSTRQGFYGYTF. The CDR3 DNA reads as TGTGCCAGCAGCACACGACAGGGCTTCTATGGCTACACCTTC.

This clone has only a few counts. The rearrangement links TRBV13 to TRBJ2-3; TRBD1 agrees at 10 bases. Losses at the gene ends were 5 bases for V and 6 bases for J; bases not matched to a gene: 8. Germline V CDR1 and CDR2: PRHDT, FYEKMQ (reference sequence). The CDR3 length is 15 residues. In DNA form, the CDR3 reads TGTGCCAGCAGCCTGGGACAGGGGAGGGCGGATACGCAGTATTTT. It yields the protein CASSLGQGRADTQYF.

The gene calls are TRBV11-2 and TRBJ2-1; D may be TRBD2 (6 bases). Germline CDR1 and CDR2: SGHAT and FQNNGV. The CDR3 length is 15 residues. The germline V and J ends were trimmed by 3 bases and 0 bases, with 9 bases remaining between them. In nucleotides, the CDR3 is TGTGCCAGCAGCTTCCGGGACTCCTCCTACAATGAGCAGTTCTTC. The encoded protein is CASSFRDSSYNEQFF.

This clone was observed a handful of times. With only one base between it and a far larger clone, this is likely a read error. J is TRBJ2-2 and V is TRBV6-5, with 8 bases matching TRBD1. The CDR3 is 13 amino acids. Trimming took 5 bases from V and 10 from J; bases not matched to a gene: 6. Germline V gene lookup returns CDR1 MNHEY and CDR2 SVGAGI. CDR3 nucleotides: TGTGCCAGCAGTATACCAGGGGGCGAGGAGCTGTTTTTT. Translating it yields CASSIPGGEELFF.

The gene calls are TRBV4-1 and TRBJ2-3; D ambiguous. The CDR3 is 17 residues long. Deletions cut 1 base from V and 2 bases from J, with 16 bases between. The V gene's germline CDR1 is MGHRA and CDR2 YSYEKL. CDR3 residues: CASSQVMGQAPTDTQYF. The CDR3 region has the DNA TGCGCCAGCAGCCAAGTCATGGGTCAGGCCCCCACAGATACGCAGTATTTT.

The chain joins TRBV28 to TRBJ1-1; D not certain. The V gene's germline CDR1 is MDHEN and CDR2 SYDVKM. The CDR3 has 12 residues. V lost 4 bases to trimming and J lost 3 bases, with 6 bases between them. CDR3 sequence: CASSSVDTEAFF. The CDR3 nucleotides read TGTGCCAGCAGTTCAGTGGACACTGAAGCTTTCTTT. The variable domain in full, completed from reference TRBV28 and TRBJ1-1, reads DVKVTQSSRYLVKRTGEKVFLECVQDMDHENMFWYRQDPGLGLRLIYFSYDVKMKEKGDIPEGYSVSREKKERFSLILESASTNQTSMYLCASSSVDTEAFFGQGTRLTVV.

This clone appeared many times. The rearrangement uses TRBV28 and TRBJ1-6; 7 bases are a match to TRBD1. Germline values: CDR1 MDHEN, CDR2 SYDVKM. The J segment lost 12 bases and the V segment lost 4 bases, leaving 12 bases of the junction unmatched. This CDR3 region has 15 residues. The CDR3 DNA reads TGTGCCAGCAGTTCCACAGGGGAAACAGCCAGACCCCTCCACTTT. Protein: CASSSTGETARPLHF.

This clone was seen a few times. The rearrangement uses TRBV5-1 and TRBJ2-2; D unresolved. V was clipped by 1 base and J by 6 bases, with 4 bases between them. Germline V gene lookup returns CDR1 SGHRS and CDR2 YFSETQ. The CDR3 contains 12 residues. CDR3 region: CASSLSAGELFF. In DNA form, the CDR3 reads TGCGCCAGCAGCTTGTCGGCCGGGGAGCTGTTTTTT.

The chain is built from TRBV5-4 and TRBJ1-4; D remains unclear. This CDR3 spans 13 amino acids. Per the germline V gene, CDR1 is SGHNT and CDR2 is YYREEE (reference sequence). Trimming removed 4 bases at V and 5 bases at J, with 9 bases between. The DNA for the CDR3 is TGTGCCAGCAGCCGACGTTACAATGAAAAACTGTTTTTT. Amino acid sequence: CASSRRYNEKLFF.

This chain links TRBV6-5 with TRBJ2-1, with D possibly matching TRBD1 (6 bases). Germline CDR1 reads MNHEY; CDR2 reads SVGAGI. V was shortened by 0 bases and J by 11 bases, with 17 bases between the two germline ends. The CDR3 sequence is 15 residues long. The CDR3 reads CASSYSSFRDKKQFF. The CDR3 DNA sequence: TGTGCCAGCAGTTACTCGTCCTTCCGGGACAAAAAGCAGTTCTTC.

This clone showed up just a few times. CDR3 amino acids: CASSQAITGGGQDTQYF. In DNA, the CDR3 is TGTGCCAGCAGCCAGGCCATCACGGGCGGGGGCCAAGATACGCAGTATTTT. This chain joins TRBV4-2 and TRBJ2-3; perhaps TRBD2 as D (7 bases). The V gene lost 3 bases and the J gene lost 5 bases, with 21 bases spanning the gap. Germline V gene data show CDR1 as LGHNA and CDR2 as YNFKEQ. The CDR3 sequence is 17 residues long.

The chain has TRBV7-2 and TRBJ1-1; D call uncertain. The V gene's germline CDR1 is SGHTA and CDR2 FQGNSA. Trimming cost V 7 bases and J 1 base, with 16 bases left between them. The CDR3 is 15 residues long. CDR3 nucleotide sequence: TGTGCCAGCACTCGGGCGGGCCAGAGGAACACTGAAGCTTTCTTT. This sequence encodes CASTRAGQRNTEAFF.

The CDR3 region has the DNA TGCGCCAGCAGCTCACAGGGCTACACTGAAGCTTTCTTT. This encodes CASSSQGYTEAFF. The chain employs TRBV5-1 and TRBJ1-1, with D tentatively TRBD1 (6 bases). Germline V gives CDR1 SGHRS, CDR2 YFSETQ. CDR3 length: 13 amino acids. V lost 3 bases, J lost 3 bases, and 9 bases lay in between.

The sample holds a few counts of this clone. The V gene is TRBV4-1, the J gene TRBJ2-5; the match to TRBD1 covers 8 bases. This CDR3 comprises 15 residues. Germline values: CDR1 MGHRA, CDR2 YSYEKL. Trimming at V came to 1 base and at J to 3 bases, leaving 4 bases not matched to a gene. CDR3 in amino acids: CASSQVRTGKETQYF. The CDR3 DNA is TGCGCCAGCAGCCAAGTACGGACAGGGAAAGAGACCCAGTACTTC.

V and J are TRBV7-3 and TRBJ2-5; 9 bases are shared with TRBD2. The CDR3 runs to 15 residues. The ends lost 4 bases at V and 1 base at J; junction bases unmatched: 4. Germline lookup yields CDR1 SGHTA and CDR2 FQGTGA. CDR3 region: CASSSQGLAQETQYF. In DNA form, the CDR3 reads TGTGCCAGCAGCTCCCAGGGACTAGCCCAAGAGACCCAGTACTTC.

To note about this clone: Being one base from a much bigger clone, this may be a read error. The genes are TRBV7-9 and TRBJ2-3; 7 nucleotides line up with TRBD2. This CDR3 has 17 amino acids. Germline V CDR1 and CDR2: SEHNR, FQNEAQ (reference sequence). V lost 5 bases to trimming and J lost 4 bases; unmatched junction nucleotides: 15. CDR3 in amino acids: CASSHRPAGDWPDTQYF. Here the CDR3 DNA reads TGTGCCAGCAGCCATCGCCCGGCGGGAGATTGGCCAGATACGCAGTATTTT.

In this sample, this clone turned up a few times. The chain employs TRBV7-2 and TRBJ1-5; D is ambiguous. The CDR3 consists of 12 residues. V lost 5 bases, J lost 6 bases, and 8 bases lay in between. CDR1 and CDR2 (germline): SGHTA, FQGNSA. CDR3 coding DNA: TGTGCCAGCAGCGAAGACTCTCAGCCCCAGCATTTT. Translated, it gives CASSEDSQPQHF.